Below, 9 T cell receptor beta chains from the same sample are listed, as sequenced in a study of T cell repertoires in cytomegalovirus infection. TCRdb redid the calling of the reads with MiXCR, one entry per CDR3 protein. The top ten hold about 56% of the sample, which has about 130,000 distinct CDR3 sequences, more than 25% seen once. Their specific antigens are unknown. This sample comprised CD8+ T cells from cultured PBMCs, obtained from culture after CMV antigen stimulation. The receptors stem from a human donor in good health (CMV status not recorded). Some clones in this sample may be carry-over from other donors' samples.

This clonotype was seen more than once but under ten times. The CDR3 is CASSQESGPLYEQYF. As DNA, the CDR3 is TGCGCCAGCAGCCAAGAATCGGGGCCCCTCTACGAGCAGTACTTC. The chain employs TRBV4-1 and TRBJ2-7, with D possibly being TRBD1 or TRBD2 (5 bases each). The CDR3 contains 15 residues. The germline CDR1 and CDR2 sequences are MGHRA and YSYEKL. V lost 0 bases, J lost 3 bases, and 12 bases lay in between.

V is TRBV5-1 and J is TRBJ2-1; 10 positions agree with TRBD1. The CDR3 length is 16 residues. Germline assignment: CDR1 SGHRS and CDR2 YFSETQ. With V trimmed by 8 bases and J by 4 bases, 12 bases remained unmatched. In nucleotides, the CDR3 is TGCGCCAGTCGTACCGGGACAGGGGTTTCATACAATGAGCAGTTCTTC. Amino acid sequence: CASRTGTGVSYNEQFF.

This clonotype has more than one count but fewer than ten. The chain carries TRBV27 and TRBJ2-3, with D uncertain. The CDR3 is made up of 15 amino acids. Trimming took 2 bases from V and 0 from J, leaving 9 bases between them. Per germline, CDR1 MNHEY and CDR2 SMNVEV (reference sequence). The CDR3 loop is CASSLNGPSTDTQYF. Here the CDR3 DNA reads TGTGCCAGCAGTTTAAATGGCCCCAGCACAGATACGCAGTATTTT.

For the CDR3, the DNA is TGTGCCAGCAGCTTGATACAGGCTCTTAACTATGGCTACACCTTC. Residues: CASSLIQALNYGYTF. The genes are TRBV5-6 and TRBJ1-2; tentatively, D is TRBD1 (5 bases). Germline CDR1 SGHDT, CDR2 YYEEEE. V gave up 1 base and J gave up 1 base, with 11 bases separating them. The CDR3 consists of 15 residues. The entire variable domain, with the rest obtained from reference TRBV5-6 and TRBJ1-2, is as follows: DAGVTQSPTHLIKTRGQQVTLRCSPKSGHDTVSWYQQALGQGPQFIFQYYEEEERQRGNFPDRFSGHQFPNYSSELNVNALLLGDSALYLCASSLIQALNYGYTFGSGTRLTVV.

The chain links TRBV7-6 to TRBJ1-5; D gene uncertain. CDR1 is SGHVS, CDR2 FNYEAQ, per germline. The CDR3 is made up of 13 amino acids. V lost 1 base and J 5 bases, leaving 6 bases between the germline ends. For the CDR3, the DNA is TGTGCCAGCAGCTTAGGTCCCGATCAGCCCCAGCATTTT. Its protein is CASSLGPDQPQHF.

The V gene is TRBV7-9, the J gene TRBJ2-1, with 7 bases aligning to TRBD2. Trimming at V came to 5 bases and at J to 0 bases, leaving 16 bases not matched to a gene. Germline V gene lookup returns CDR1 SEHNR and CDR2 FQNEAQ (reference sequence). The CDR3 has 19 residues. The CDR3 is CASSPEVGSGDRSYNEQFF. CDR3 bases: TGTGCCAGCAGCCCAGAGGTGGGCAGCGGGGACCGCTCCTACAATGAGCAGTTCTTC.

This clonotype was picked up many times. The chain has TRBV7-8 and TRBJ2-2; D is uncertain. Trimming pared 4 bases from V and 5 bases from J, leaving 14 bases between. Germline V gene sequence: CDR1 SGHVS, CDR2 FQNEAQ. The CDR3 has 15 amino acids. CDR3 protein: CASSYDGRLTGELFF. The DNA for the CDR3 is TGTGCCAGCAGCTATGACGGACGGTTGACCGGGGAGCTGTTTTTT.

This clonotype was seen at least ten times. The rearrangement uses TRBV7-8 and TRBJ2-2; D possibly corresponds to TRBD2 (6 bases). The CDR3 is 19 amino acids. The germline gives CDR1 SGHVS, CDR2 FQNEAQ. V gave up 3 bases and J gave up 5 bases, with 25 bases separating them. CDR3 bases: TGTGCCAGCAGCTTGGGGGGTATAACGAAGAACAAAAGGACCGGGGAGCTGTTTTTT. Translating it yields CASSLGGITKNKRTGELFF.

A few counts support this clonotype. The genes are TRBV20-1 and TRBJ1-2, with 10 bases aligning to TRBD1. The CDR3 is 15 amino acids. Germline assignment: CDR1 DFQATT and CDR2 SNEGSKA (reference sequence). V lost 0 bases, J lost 4 bases, and 5 bases stayed unmatched. The CDR3 region has the DNA TGCAGTGCTAGAGATTGGGGACAGGGGACCTATGGCTACACCTTC. This codes for CSARDWGQGTYGYTF.